This T cell receptor beta chain was obtained from a study of Ad26.COV2.S vaccination and SARS-CoV-2 variants. Across the whole study: Vaccine-arm donor from the placebo-controlled COV1001 Ad26.COV2.S trial. Once or twice, 56 days apart, Ad26.COV2.S was delivered intramuscularly.

Trimming left V 11 bases short and J 4 bases short, with 21 bases between. Germline CDR1 MDHEN, CDR2 SYDVKM. The CDR3 has 15 residues. Sequenced by immunoSEQ multiplex PCR; TCRdb stores in-frame clones only, minus some. There are around 300,000 clones in the sample; around 89% occur only once, and 5% lies in the top ten. Described treatment: about 20 received Ad26.COV2.S at low or high dose, single or two shots; a few received placebo; per-sample allocation not given. The investigators took samples on day 63 after the first vaccine or placebo injection. The rearrangement links TRBV28 to TRBJ1-5, with a possible D match to TRBD1 (6 bases). The TCR comes from a person between 18 and 59 years old who received the Ad26.COV2.S COVID-19 vaccine or a placebo. Sequencing used peripheral blood, obtained in a trial of Ad26.COV2.S vaccine versus placebo. The CDR3 spells CARWAGTKKNQPQHF. The CDR3, as DNA: TGTGCCCGTTGGGCGGGGACAAAAAAAAATCAGCCCCAGCATTTT.